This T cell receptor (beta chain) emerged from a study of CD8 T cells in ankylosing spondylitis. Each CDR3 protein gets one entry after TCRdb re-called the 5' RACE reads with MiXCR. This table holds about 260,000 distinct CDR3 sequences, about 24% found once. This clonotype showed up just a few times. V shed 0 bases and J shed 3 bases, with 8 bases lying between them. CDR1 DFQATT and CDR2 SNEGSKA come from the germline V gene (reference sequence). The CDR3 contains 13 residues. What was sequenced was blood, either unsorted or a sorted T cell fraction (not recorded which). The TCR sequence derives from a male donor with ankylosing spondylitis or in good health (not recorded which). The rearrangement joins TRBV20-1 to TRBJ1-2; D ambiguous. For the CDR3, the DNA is TGCAGTGCTAGAGATGCCCGAGACTATGGCTACACCTTC. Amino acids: CSARDARDYGYTF.